This T cell receptor beta chain was profiled in a study of blood T cell repertoires in COVID-19. Overall study: The United States, Italy and Spain provided the acute and convalescent COVID-19 samples. The cDNA or gDNA used as material had been derived from T cells, B-cell-depleted T cells, or PBMCs.

Source study methods: The assay estimated nucleated cells by amplifying reference gene primers. The protocol was immunoSEQ multiplex PCR, while the TCRdb copy is restricted to in-frame clones and leaves out a portion. V and J calls and clone size follow that table, whereas D and trimming were derived from the DNA. Among about 120,000 clones listed, over 75% were seen once. The germline V gene encodes CDR1 SGHRS and CDR2 YFSETQ. CDR3 length: 12 amino acids. Deletions cut 2 bases from V and 5 bases from J, with 7 bases between. Material: peripheral blood. V gene TRBV5-1 combines with J gene TRBJ2-5; D call uncertain. The TCR comes from a man in his forties or fifties with acute or convalescent COVID-19. CDR3 nucleotide sequence: TGCGCCAGCAGCTTAATCGGGGAGACCCAGTACTTC. Its protein is CASSLIGETQYF.